The 2 T cell receptor beta chains given below trace back to one sample, sequenced in a study of OX40 agonist ivuxolimab in advanced cancers. Clones were sequenced by immunoSEQ multiplex PCR, and TCRdb holds only the in-frame ones, with some missing. This repertoire shows about 56,000 clones, roughly 82% found once; its top ten account for about 3.8%. The source was CD4+ or CD8+ T cells sorted from blood, collected in a trial of the OX40 agonist ivuxolimab. These receptors originate from an adult with an advanced solid tumor such as melanoma, head and neck, liver or kidney cancer.

The chain couples TRBV5-8 to TRBJ1-6, with D unresolved. This CDR3 comprises 16 residues. V was pared by 3 bases and J by 7 bases, with 17 bases between. The germline V gene encodes CDR1 SGHTS and CDR2 YDEGEE. In nucleotides, the CDR3 is TGTGCCAGCAGCTCGGGCCTTATTATGGGGAATTCACCCCTCCACTTT. Its protein is CASSSGLIMGNSPLHF.

In this sample, this clone turned up once. This chain joins TRBV7-2 and TRBJ1-1, with D unclear. Trimming took off 5 bases at V and 11 bases at J, with 9 bases between the two ends. The CDR3 runs to 10 residues. Germline loops: CDR1 SGHTA, CDR2 FQGNSA. The CDR3 protein is CASSRRGAFF. The CDR3 nucleotides are TGTGCCAGCAGCCGTCGAGGTGCTTTCTTT.